This entry lists 31 T cell receptor beta chains sequenced from one sample in a study of blood T cell repertoires in COVID-19. Only in-frame clones appear in the TCRdb table, and some are missing; sequencing was by immunoSEQ multiplex PCR. This table has roughly 38,000 clones, roughly 88% appearing once. Sequenced material: peripheral blood. Receptors were obtained from a man in his sixties or seventies with acute or convalescent COVID-19.

The J gene is TRBJ1-1, the V gene TRBV7-8, with D possibly being TRBD1 (6 bases). Germline lookup yields CDR1 SGHVS and CDR2 FQNEAQ. The V end lost 1 base, the J end lost 1 base, and 16 bases lay between the germline ends. The CDR3 runs to 17 residues. CDR3 protein: CASSLVLGRGTNTEAFF. CDR3 nucleotides: TGTGCCAGCAGCTTAGTACTTGGCAGGGGAACGAACACTGAAGCTTTCTTT. Based on the CDR3 plus reference TRBV7-8 and TRBJ1-1, the full variable domain is GAGVSQSPRYKVAKRGQDVALRCDPISGHVSLFWYQQALGQGPEFLTYFQNEAQLDKSGLPSDRFFAERPEGSVSTLKIQRTQQEDSAVYLCASSLVLGRGTNTEAFFGQGTRLTVV.

This chain links TRBV28 with TRBJ1-1; D not resolved. V shed 5 bases and J shed 1 base, with 8 bases lying between them. Per the germline V gene, CDR1 is MDHEN and CDR2 is SYDVKM. CDR3 length: 13 amino acids. The CDR3 DNA reads TGTGCCAGCAGTCCCCCTACGAACACTGAAGCTTTCTTT. Protein: CASSPPTNTEAFF.

This clone was counted only a few times. The junction and the germline gene differ at one end; a read error may be behind it. CDR3 residues: CASSQDLAGVGSLF. CDR3 nucleotide sequence: TGTGCCAGCAGCCAAGACTTAGCGGGAGTGGGTTCCCTCTTC. This chain joins TRBV3-1 (or the pseudogene TRBV3-2) and TRBJ2-1, with 9 bases matching TRBD2. Germline CDR1 and CDR2: LGHDT and YNNKEL (reference sequence). This CDR3 comprises 14 residues.

The chain recombines TRBV6-5 with TRBJ1-1; no clear D. Germline V gene lookup returns CDR1 MNHEY and CDR2 SVGAGI. The CDR3 loop spans 13 amino acids. V was clipped by 6 bases and J by 1 base, with 9 bases between them. This CDR3 is CASSLTENTEAFF. CDR3 bases: TGTGCCAGCAGCTTAACAGAGAACACTGAAGCTTTCTTT.

This chain uses TRBV15 with TRBJ1-3; perhaps TRBD1 as D (5 bases). V was pared by 0 bases and J by 4 bases, with 13 bases between. CDR1 is LNHNV, CDR2 YYDKDF, per germline (reference sequence). This CDR3 has 16 residues. Here the CDR3 reads CATSRDIGVAGNTIYF. The CDR3 DNA sequence: TGTGCCACCAGCAGAGATATAGGGGTAGCAGGAAACACCATATATTTT.

The J gene is TRBJ2-5, the V gene TRBV12-2; the D call in the table, TRBD1, was not verified against the DNA. TRBV12-2 represents a pseudogene. This CDR3 spans 16 amino acids. The CDR3 sequence: CASRPTPGQRQETQYF. CDR3 sequence (DNA): TGTGCAAGTCGCCCCACCCCGGGACAGCGTCAAGAGACCCAGTACTTC.

This clone was seen a single time. The V and J genes are TRBV5-1 and TRBJ2-5; maybe TRBD1 (6 bases). V was pared by 3 bases and J by 0 bases, with 6 bases between. CDR3 size: 13 residues. CDR1 is SGHRS, CDR2 YFSETQ, per germline. The chain's CDR3 is CASSWDNQETQYF. The CDR3 nucleotides read TGCGCCAGCAGCTGGGACAACCAAGAGACCCAGTACTTC.

V usage is TRBV7-9 and J usage is TRBJ1-4; D uncertain. Looked up from germline, CDR1 is SEHNR and CDR2 is FQNEAQ (reference sequence). With 3 bases removed from V and 10 bases from J, the gap between germline ends came to 6 bases. CDR3 length equals 11 residues. The CDR3 nucleotides read TGTGCCAGCAGCTTGGGAGGAAAACTGTTTTTT. This sequence encodes CASSLGGKLFF.

The rearrangement uses TRBV3-1 (or the pseudogene TRBV3-2) and TRBJ2-2; D is undetermined. Germline V gives CDR1 LGHDT, CDR2 YNNKEL (reference sequence). The length of the CDR3 is 12 residues. Trimming took 4 bases from V and 6 from J, leaving 6 bases between them. CDR3 coding DNA: TGTGCCAGCAGCCCATGGCCCGGGGAGCTGTTTTTT. It translates to CASSPWPGELFF.

The genes are TRBV7-3 and TRBJ2-1; 11 bases line up with TRBD2. The CDR3 is 17 amino acids. Unmatched junction bases numbered 6, after V lost 5 bases and J lost 0 bases. Germline CDR1 SGHTA, CDR2 FQGTGA. The CDR3, as DNA: TGTGCCAGCAGCCCGGGACTAGCGGCTAGCTCCTACAATGAGCAGTTCTTC. Amino acids: CASSPGLAASSYNEQFF. Looking up the rest from reference TRBV7-3 and TRBJ2-1 gives the full variable domain: GAGVSQTPSNKVTEKGKYVELRCDPISGHTALYWYRQSLGQGPEFLIYFQGTGAADDSGLPNDRFFAVRPEGSVSTLKIQRTERGDSAVYLCASSPGLAASSYNEQFFGPGTRLTVL.

The V call is TRBV7-9, the J call TRBJ2-1; 8 bases match TRBD2. The CDR3 is made up of 17 amino acids. CDR1 is SEHNR and CDR2 is FQNEAQ in the germline V gene (reference sequence). V was clipped by 5 bases and J by 1 base; unmatched bases: 10. CDR3 protein: CASSREGEDYSYNEQFF. CDR3 DNA sequence: TGTGCCAGCAGCCGGGAGGGCGAGGACTATTCCTACAATGAGCAGTTCTTC.

The chain joins TRBV29-1 to TRBJ2-3; 13 bases align to TRBD2. The CDR3 spans 15 residues. Germline lookup yields CDR1 SQVTM and CDR2 ANQGSEA. J lost 1 base, V lost 5 bases, and 3 bases had no gene match. The CDR3 DNA sequence: TGCAGCGTTTTAGGGACTAGCGGGGGCACAGATACGCAGTATTTT. Protein sequence: CSVLGTSGGTDTQYF.

This clone was found a few times. This specimen includes other DNA sequences encoding the same CDR3. The chain joins TRBV4-2 to TRBJ2-1; 10 nucleotides match TRBD2. The germline V gene has CDR1 LGHNA and CDR2 YNFKEQ. The CDR3 length is 15 residues. The V and J ends lost 0 bases and 4 bases, in that order; junction bases with no gene match: 0. CDR3 bases: TGTGCCAGCAGCCAAGAGACTAGCGGGTACAATGAGCAGTTCTTC. Translation gives CASSQETSGYNEQFF.

The genes are TRBV14 and TRBJ2-3; TRBD2 is a possible D gene (6 bases). Trimming stripped 5 bases from V and 3 bases from J, with 9 bases between. This CDR3 has 13 amino acids. CDR1 and CDR2 (germline): SGHDN, FVKESK. CDR3 DNA: TGTGCCAGCAGCGCCCGGGGGACAGATACGCAGTATTTT. Its protein product is CASSARGTDTQYF.

The chain combines TRBV2 with TRBJ2-3; no reliable D call. Trimming took 5 bases from V and 1 from J, leaving 13 bases between them. This CDR3 is built from 15 residues. Germline values: CDR1 SNHLY, CDR2 FYNNEI. CDR3 residues: CASSSRLPRTDTQYF. The DNA of the CDR3 is TGTGCCAGCAGTTCGAGACTTCCCCGCACAGATACGCAGTATTTT.

The chain has TRBV7-9 and TRBJ2-7; D possibly corresponds to TRBD1 (6 bases). From germline, CDR1 is SEHNR and CDR2 FQNEAQ (reference sequence). V lost 3 bases and J lost 3, with 9 bases in between. This CDR3 region has 13 residues. The CDR3, as DNA: TGTGCCAGCAGCTTGGACAGTTACTACGAGCAGTACTTC. Translating gives CASSLDSYYEQYF.

In this sample, this clone turned up a few times. The genes are TRBV19 and TRBJ1-3; D is undetermined. V was shortened by 5 bases and J by 0 bases, with 14 bases between the two germline ends. The CDR3 length is 16 residues. The V gene's germline CDR1 is LNHDA and CDR2 SQIVND (reference sequence). CDR3 residues: CASSVTATSSGNTIYF. The CDR3 region has the DNA TGTGCCAGTAGTGTTACAGCCACAAGCTCTGGAAACACCATATATTTT. Full variable domain (missing parts from reference TRBV19 and TRBJ1-3): DGGITQSPKYLFRKEGQNVTLSCEQNLNHDAMYWYRQDPGQGLRLIYYSQIVNDFQKGDIAEGYSVSREKKESFPLTVTSAQKNPTAFYLCASSVTATSSGNTIYFGEGSWLTVV.

The gene calls are TRBV5-4 and TRBJ1-3, with D perhaps matching TRBD1 (5 bases). V was pared by 4 bases and J by 0 bases, with 11 bases between. CDR1 is SGHNT, CDR2 YYREEE, per germline (reference sequence). The CDR3 contains 15 residues. The CDR3 sequence: CASSPPGDSGNTIYF. In DNA, the CDR3 is TGTGCCAGCAGCCCACCGGGGGACTCTGGAAACACCATATATTTT.

The chain has TRBV10-3 and TRBJ1-1; 8 positions match TRBD1. V shed 10 bases, J shed 1 base, and the junction held 5 bases outside the gene matches. This CDR3 region has 13 residues. CDR1 is ENHRY, CDR2 SYGVKD, per germline. The CDR3 is CATETGANTEAFF. The CDR3 DNA follows: TGTGCCACCGAGACAGGGGCGAACACTGAAGCTTTCTTT.

In this sample, this clone turned up once. The chain carries TRBV11-1 and TRBJ1-2; D is unresolved. This CDR3 is 12 amino acids long. Trimming removed 3 bases at V and 8 bases at J, with 10 bases between. Germline V gives CDR1 SGHAT, CDR2 FQDESV (reference sequence). The CDR3 reads CASSFDGVGYTF. The CDR3 bases are TGTGCCAGCAGCTTCGACGGGGTCGGCTACACCTTC. The full variable domain, completed using reference TRBV11-1 and TRBJ1-2, is EAEVAQSPRYKITEKSQAVAFWCDPISGHATLYWYRQILGQGPELLVQFQDESVVDDSQLPKDRFSAERLKGVDSTLKIQPAELGDSAMYLCASSFDGVGYTFGSGTRLTVV.

The chain has TRBV9 and TRBJ2-5, with D possibly being TRBD2 (7 bases). Germline values: CDR1 SGDLS, CDR2 YYNGEE. The V end was cut by 4 bases, the J end by 1 base, with 20 bases between. The CDR3 has 17 residues. The CDR3 DNA reads as TGTGCCAGCAGCCTTGATATCGGGGGGCTGATCCAAGAGACCCAGTACTTC. Translated: CASSLDIGGLIQETQYF.

The chain uses TRBV18 and TRBJ2-1, with TRBD2 matching over 7 bases. There are 14 residues in the CDR3. The V segment lost 0 bases and the J segment 10 bases; nucleotides outside the gene matches: 6. Germline CDR1 reads KGHSH; CDR2 reads LQKENI. CDR3 in amino acids: CASSPPSSGREQFF. CDR3 DNA sequence: TGTGCCAGCTCACCACCTTCTAGCGGAAGGGAGCAGTTCTTC.

The CDR3 sequence: CASSPTTGTGAGNEQFF. The CDR3 nucleotides read TGTGCCAGCTCCCCAACAACCGGGACAGGAGCGGGGAATGAGCAGTTCTTC. The chain recombines TRBV18 with TRBJ2-1, with D perhaps matching TRBD1 (8 bases). V was cut by 6 bases and J by 7 bases, with 25 bases left in between. The CDR3 loop spans 17 amino acids. The germline gives CDR1 KGHSH, CDR2 LQKENI.

The chain has TRBV10-3 and TRBJ2-7; TRBD2 is a possible D gene (6 bases). Trimming removed 6 bases from V and 7 bases from J, with 13 bases in between. The CDR3 length is 12 residues. Per the germline V gene, CDR1 is ENHRY and CDR2 is SYGVKD. CDR3 sequence: CAIRGGSREQYF. The CDR3 DNA reads TGTGCCATCAGGGGGGGTTCTCGTGAGCAGTACTTC.

This chain connects TRBV4-1 to TRBJ2-4, with 9 nucleotides matching TRBD1. The CDR3 is made up of 15 amino acids. CDR1 is MGHRA, CDR2 YSYEKL, per germline. Trimming at V came to 0 bases and at J to 8 bases, leaving 5 bases not matched to a gene. CDR3 DNA sequence: TGCGCCAGCAGCCAAGAGGCGTGGACAGGGGACATTCAGTACTTC. Its protein is CASSQEAWTGDIQYF.

This clone was counted a single time. The chain employs TRBV18 and TRBJ2-5, with no clear D. CDR3 size: 12 residues. The V gene lost 3 bases and the J gene lost 3 bases, with 5 bases spanning the gap. Germline V gene sequence: CDR1 KGHSH, CDR2 LQKENI. The CDR3 region is CASSPQEETQYF. The CDR3 DNA follows: TGTGCCAGCTCACCCCAGGAAGAGACCCAGTACTTC.

The chain recombines TRBV6-4 with TRBJ2-3; 11 nucleotides match TRBD2. The CDR3 extends over 15 amino acids. The ends lost 8 bases at V and 6 bases at J; junction bases unmatched: 10. Germline assignment: CDR1 MRHNA and CDR2 SNTAGT. As DNA, the CDR3 is TGTGCCAGCTCCGTTAGCGGGAGGGCCGGGGATACGCAGTATTTT. This translates into CASSVSGRAGDTQYF.

The chain uses TRBV11-3 and TRBJ1-2; no firm D call. The CDR3 extends over 11 amino acids. Germline CDR1 SGHNT, CDR2 YENEEA. V was pared by 1 base and J by 14 bases, with 11 bases between. The CDR3 region has the DNA TGTGCCAGCAGCTTAGGCGTATCTAAGACCTTC. This translates into CASSLGVSKTF.

The chain employs TRBV6-6 and TRBJ1-2, with 7 bases fitting TRBD1. The trim removed 5 bases at V and 4 bases at J, leaving 4 bases unmatched. Germline lookup yields CDR1 MNHNY and CDR2 SVGAGI (reference sequence). There are 13 residues in the CDR3. CDR3 in amino acids: CASSPDRAYGYTF. Here the CDR3 DNA reads TGTGCCAGCAGTCCCGACAGGGCCTATGGCTACACCTTC.

The chain combines TRBV2 with TRBJ1-1, with D perhaps TRBD1 (6 bases). This CDR3 has 13 amino acids. Germline V gene sequence: CDR1 SNHLY, CDR2 FYNNEI. V gave up 11 bases and J gave up 2 bases, with 15 bases separating them. CDR3 residues: CAWRGQPNTEAFF. In DNA, the CDR3 is TGTGCCTGGCGAGGACAGCCTAACACTGAAGCTTTCTTT.

The gene calls are TRBV19 and TRBJ2-1; 12 bases are a match to TRBD2. From germline, CDR1 is LNHDA and CDR2 SQIVND (reference sequence). The CDR3 loop spans 15 amino acids. Losses at the gene ends were 3 bases for V and 7 bases for J; bases not matched to a gene: 4. The CDR3 here is CASSILAGGANEQFF. The CDR3 nucleotides are TGTGCCAGTAGTATCCTAGCGGGAGGGGCGAATGAGCAGTTCTTC.